This T cell receptor (beta chain) was sequenced during a study of T cell responses to AZD1222 COVID-19 vaccine. Investigators merged groups given second doses at roughly 4 or roughly 12 weeks. General study results and limits: Rises in breadth and depth of Spike-specific TCRs came after two AZD1222 doses. Clonal diversity was possibly underestimated, and white British individuals and females predominated among donors. Researchers took repertoire samples only after the peak T cell response had come.

Sequencing used immunoSEQ multiplex PCR; TCRdb keeps in-frame clones, though not all of them. The table records over 110,000 clones, roughly 90% of them present only once. Details on this clone: Its antigen remains unknown.

Germline CDR1 and CDR2: LNHDA and SQIVND (reference sequence). V lost 3 bases to trimming and J lost 5 bases, with 14 bases between them. The CDR3 totals 15 residues. Sequenced here: peripheral blood, sampled 28 days after the second AZD1222 dose. This TCR was sampled from an adult who received the AZD1222 COVID-19 vaccine. The gene calls are TRBV19 and TRBJ1-5, with D perhaps matching TRBD1 (6 bases). The CDR3 sequence: CASSMGRGGDQPQHF. The CDR3 DNA reads TGTGCCAGTAGTATGGGCAGGGGAGGTGATCAGCCCCAGCATTTT.